The next 26 T cell receptor beta chains were all read from a single sample in a study of shared clonotypes between healthy human individuals. The protocol was immunoSEQ multiplex PCR, while the TCRdb copy is restricted to in-frame clones and leaves out a portion. The sample includes 1.4 million to 1.5 million clones, around 97% of them seen just once. Input material: naive CD4+ T cells sorted from blood. Indicated subset: CD45RA+ positively selected. These receptors all come from a man younger than 40 in good health.

This clone occurred once. The chain joins TRBV25-1 to TRBJ2-2; 9 nucleotides match TRBD2. This CDR3 spans 15 amino acids. CDR1 and CDR2 (germline): MGHDK, SYGVNS. V was clipped by 5 bases and J by 3 bases; unmatched bases: 4. This CDR3 reads CASSISGRDTGELFF. CDR3 coding DNA: TGTGCCAGCAGTATTAGCGGGAGAGACACCGGGGAGCTGTTTTTT.

The CDR3 DNA reads as TGTGCCAGCAGCCACTACGGCGATACGCAGTATTTT. Its protein is CASSHYGDTQYF. This chain links TRBV7-2 with TRBJ2-3, with D hard to call. Between the trimmed V and J ends, which lost 5 bases and 6 bases, there was a span of 9 bases. CDR1 SGHTA and CDR2 FQGNSA come from the germline V gene. This CDR3 has 12 amino acids.

Turning to this clone: The DNA is omitted, as the CDR3 cannot be located on it reliably, and the CDR3 follows TCRdb's listing. V is TRBV7-9 and J is TRBJ2-7; TRBD1, as called in the table, went unchecked against the DNA. The CDR3 is 16 amino acids in total, end residues counted. Germline CDR1 reads SEHNR; CDR2 reads FQNEAQ (reference sequence). The CDR3 sequence is CASSFGPGGGSYEQYF.

V is TRBV5-1 and J is TRBJ2-4; tentatively, D is TRBD2 (7 bases). V lost 0 bases and J lost 0, with 25 bases in between. CDR1 SGHRS and CDR2 YFSETQ come from the germline V gene. The CDR3 extends over 21 amino acids. CDR3 DNA sequence: TGCGCCAGCAGCTTGGCGCCAGGTGCGACTCCGGGGGGCCTAGCCAAAAACATTCAGTACTTC. It yields the protein CASSLAPGATPGGLAKNIQYF.

The chain employs TRBV23-1 and TRBJ1-2; perhaps TRBD1 as D (6 bases). TRBV23-1 is flagged as an ORF with uncertain function. The CDR3 is made up of 12 amino acids. The ends were cut back, 7 bases at V and 6 bases at J, with 12 bases in the middle. The CDR3 nucleotides are TGCGCCAGCATTGATGGGGGGCATGGCTACACCTTC. It specifies CASIDGGHGYTF.

The chain carries TRBV4-3 and TRBJ2-1; D possibly corresponds to TRBD2 (6 bases). CDR3 size: 16 residues. The germline gives CDR1 LGHNA, CDR2 YSLEER. V was clipped by 4 bases and J by 2 bases, with 15 bases between them. The CDR3 spells CASSLQGSGAYNEQFF. In DNA form, the CDR3 reads TGCGCCAGCAGCCTCCAAGGTAGCGGAGCCTACAATGAGCAGTTCTTC.

The chain combines TRBV6-6 with TRBJ2-7; 7 bases align to TRBD1. V lost 5 bases, J lost 1 base, and 2 bases stayed unmatched. The CDR3 runs 13 residues. Germline assignment: CDR1 MNHNY and CDR2 SVGAGI (reference sequence). Here the CDR3 DNA reads TGTGCCAGCAGTCCGGACAGGTCCTACGAGCAGTACTTC. Translated, it gives CASSPDRSYEQYF.

The rearrangement uses TRBV5-1 and TRBJ2-3, with 10 nucleotides matching TRBD2. The CDR3 contains 14 residues. The junction had 3 bases not matched to a gene; V was cut back by 4 bases and J by 4 bases. Per the germline V gene, CDR1 is SGHRS and CDR2 is YFSETQ. The CDR3, as DNA: TGCGCCAGCAGCCCTGGGACTAGCGCAGATACGCAGTATTTT. Its protein product is CASSPGTSADTQYF.

This chain links TRBV11-3 with TRBJ2-1, with 7 bases lining up with TRBD2. Looked up from germline, CDR1 is SGHNT and CDR2 is YENEEA. The CDR3 totals 17 residues. V dropped 1 base and J dropped 0; count of bases not matched to a gene: 6. This CDR3 reads CASSLGLADSSYNEQFF. The CDR3, as DNA: TGTGCCAGCAGCTTAGGCCTAGCGGATAGCTCCTACAATGAGCAGTTCTTC.

The rearrangement links TRBV2 to TRBJ2-1, with 11 positions matching TRBD2. V was clipped by 10 bases and J by 14 bases; unmatched bases: 4. From germline, CDR1 is SNHLY and CDR2 FYNNEI. The CDR3 contains 10 residues. The CDR3 spells CATLAGGKFF. The CDR3, as DNA: TGTGCCACATTAGCGGGAGGGAAGTTCTTC.

The V gene is TRBV30, the J gene TRBJ2-7; D might be TRBD2 (6 bases). Trimming pared 6 bases from V and 0 bases from J, leaving 12 bases between. The CDR3 spans 13 residues. Germline CDR1 GTSNPN, CDR2 SVGIG (reference sequence). In DNA, the CDR3 is TGTGCCTGTTCTAGCGAGGTCTCCTACGAGCAGTACTTC. It yields the protein CACSSEVSYEQYF. The full variable domain, its missing parts supplied by reference TRBV30 and TRBJ2-7, is SQTIHQWPATLVQPVGSPLSLECTVEGTSNPNLYWYRQAAGRGLQLLFYSVGIGQISSEVPQNLSASRPQDRQFILSSKKLLLSDSGFYLCACSSEVSYEQYFGPGTRLTVT.

This chain joins TRBV9 and TRBJ2-3; D may be TRBD2 (6 bases). The CDR3 has 16 amino acids. Trimming left V 4 bases short and J 1 base short, with 16 bases between. The V gene's germline CDR1 is SGDLS and CDR2 YYNGEE. CDR3 amino acids: CASSRGGAGRTDTQYF. DNA of the CDR3: TGTGCCAGCAGCAGAGGAGGGGCGGGACGCACAGATACGCAGTATTTT.

This chain links TRBV28 with TRBJ1-3, with D possibly TRBD1 on 6 matching bases. Trimming stripped 2 bases from V and 9 bases from J, with 14 bases between. The CDR3 totals 14 residues. CDR1 is MDHEN and CDR2 is SYDVKM in the germline V gene. CDR3 sequence reads: CASSLRGGGGTIYF. The DNA for the CDR3 is TGTGCCAGCAGTTTACGGGGGGGCGGGGGCACCATATATTTT.

The chain is built from TRBV5-1 and TRBJ1-1; a possible D gene is TRBD1 (5 bases). This CDR3 contains 19 residues. CDR1 is SGHRS and CDR2 is YFSETQ in the germline V gene. Trimming removed 1 base from V and 6 bases from J, with 28 bases in between. The CDR3 DNA reads TGCGCCAGCAGCTTGCGCACCCGCGCGGAGGGGACGTCCGGAGCTGAAGCTTTCTTT. Its protein product is CASSLRTRAEGTSGAEAFF.

The chain recombines TRBV28 with TRBJ1-4; TRBD1 is a possible D gene (6 bases). The CDR3 loop spans 15 amino acids. CDR1 and CDR2 from the germline V gene are MDHEN and SYDVKM. V lost 4 bases, J lost 6 bases, and 15 bases lay in between. The CDR3 nucleotides are TGTGCCAGCAGTTCGCAGACAGGAGGGTATGAAAAACTGTTTTTT. Encoded protein: CASSSQTGGYEKLFF.

V usage is TRBV7-9 and J usage is TRBJ2-2, with 9 bases fitting TRBD2. Looked up from germline, CDR1 is SEHNR and CDR2 is FQNEAQ (reference sequence). V shed 2 bases and J 7 bases; nucleotides not matched to a gene: 11. CDR3 length: 17 residues. The CDR3, as DNA: TGTGCCAGCAGCTTACCCTATAGCGGGAGTGGACACGGGGAGCTGTTTTTT. Translation gives CASSLPYSGSGHGELFF.

The rearrangement joins TRBV2 to TRBJ1-2; unclear D gene. The CDR3 is 13 residues long. Trimming shortened V by 6 bases and J by 8 bases, and 16 bases separated the two germline ends. CDR1 and CDR2 (germline): SNHLY, FYNNEI. The CDR3 sequence: CASSGETPQGYTF. The CDR3 region has the DNA TGTGCCAGCAGCGGGGAAACCCCTCAGGGCTACACCTTC.

The rearrangement links TRBV7-3 to TRBJ2-1; possibly TRBD2 for D (7 bases). The CDR3 has 16 amino acids. Germline V gives CDR1 SGHTA, CDR2 FQGTGA. Trimming shortened V by 5 bases and J by 0 bases, and 14 bases separated the two germline ends. The DNA for the CDR3 is TGTGCCAGCAGCCCTGAGGGGGGGAGCTCCTACAATGAGCAGTTCTTC. Its protein product is CASSPEGGSSYNEQFF.

This chain links TRBV5-4 with TRBJ2-7; 14 nucleotides align to TRBD2. V gave up 2 bases and J gave up 3 bases; unmatched junction bases: 1. In germline, CDR1 is SGHNT, CDR2 YYREEE (reference sequence). The CDR3 consists of 15 residues. CDR3 bases: TGTGCCAGCAGCTTTGGGACTAGCGGGAGCTACGAGCAGTACTTC. Protein: CASSFGTSGSYEQYF.

CDR3 protein: CASSPRQNNEQFF. The CDR3 DNA sequence: TGTGCCAGCAGCCCTCGACAGAACAATGAGCAGTTCTTC. The genes are TRBV9 and TRBJ2-1, with D possibly matching TRBD1 (5 bases). Trimming left V 4 bases short and J 5 bases short, with 10 bases between. The CDR3 loop spans 13 amino acids. Germline V gives CDR1 SGDLS, CDR2 YYNGEE.

V and J are TRBV27 and TRBJ1-5; the D is unclear. V was clipped by 3 bases and J by 3 bases, with 12 bases between them. The germline V gene has CDR1 MNHEY and CDR2 SMNVEV (reference sequence). The CDR3 has 15 residues. CDR3 in DNA: TGTGCCAGCAGTTTCGGGTTTTACCCCAATCAGCCCCAGCATTTT. As protein: CASSFGFYPNQPQHF.

This chain joins TRBV10-2 and TRBJ2-7; 10 positions agree with TRBD2. This CDR3 region has 15 residues. V lost 3 bases to trimming and J lost 5 bases; unmatched junction nucleotides: 7. CDR1 and CDR2 from the germline V gene are WSHSY and SAAADI. CDR3 coding DNA: TGCGCCAGCAGTGAACTAGCGGGAATTTCTCACGAGCAGTACTTC. Amino acids: CASSELAGISHEQYF.

The rearrangement joins TRBV6-1 to TRBJ1-4; D possibly corresponds to TRBD1 (6 bases). This CDR3 contains 14 residues. The V end lost 7 bases, the J end lost 1 base, and 10 bases lay between the germline ends. Per germline, CDR1 MNHNS and CDR2 SASEGT. CDR3 bases: TGTGCCAGCACTCAGGGGCGAACTAATGAAAAACTGTTTTTT. It is translated as CASTQGRTNEKLFF.

V gene TRBV2 combines with J gene TRBJ2-7; TRBD1 aligns across 9 bases. Looked up from germline, CDR1 is SNHLY and CDR2 is FYNNEI. The V gene end was trimmed by 7 bases and the J gene end by 5 bases; junction bases not matched to a gene: 9. CDR3 length: 14 residues. CDR3: CASTRQGGHHEQYF. The CDR3 DNA reads as TGTGCCAGCACCCGACAGGGGGGTCACCACGAGCAGTACTTC. Full variable domain (remainder filled in from reference TRBV2 and TRBJ2-7): EPEVTQTPSHQVTQMGQEVILRCVPISNHLYFYWYRQILGQKVEFLVSFYNNEISEKSEIFDDQFSVERPDGSNFTLKIRSTKLEDSAMYFCASTRQGGHHEQYFGPGTRLTVT.

This chain uses TRBV7-6 with TRBJ2-7, with 10 bases aligning to TRBD2. Losses at the gene ends were 4 bases for V and 5 bases for J; bases not matched to a gene: 8. The germline gives CDR1 SGHVS, CDR2 FNYEAQ. The CDR3 is 15 residues long. CDR3 sequence reads: CASSSTGTSADEQYF. CDR3 coding DNA: TGTGCCAGCAGCTCCACCGGGACTAGCGCGGACGAGCAGTACTTC.

J is TRBJ2-1 and V is TRBV9; 15 nucleotides agree with TRBD2. CDR3 length equals 20 residues. V shed 0 bases, J shed 0 bases, and the junction held 7 bases outside the gene matches. Germline-derived CDR1 and CDR2 are SGDLS and YYNGEE. This CDR3 is CASSVGTSGRVHFSYNEQFF. The CDR3 coding sequence is TGTGCCAGCAGCGTAGGGACTAGCGGGAGGGTTCATTTCTCCTACAATGAGCAGTTCTTC.